Below, 27 T cell receptor beta chains from the same sample are listed, as sequenced in a study of T cell responses to AZD1222 COVID-19 vaccine. Method: immunoSEQ multiplex PCR; TCRdb's copy keeps in-frame clones and lacks some. Here the sample spans about 270,000 clones, about 94% being singletons. The source was peripheral blood, collected 28 days after the second AZD1222 dose. The receptors shown here come from an adult who received the AZD1222 COVID-19 vaccine.

The CDR3, as DNA: TGTGCCAGCAGCGTAGATTCCAGGGGCACAGATACGCAGTATTTT. It is translated as CASSVDSRGTDTQYF. The chain carries TRBV9 and TRBJ2-3, with a tentative D call TRBD1 (5 bases). This CDR3 region has 15 residues. V lost 0 bases, J lost 1 base, and 9 bases lay in between. The germline V gene encodes CDR1 SGDLS and CDR2 YYNGEE. The whole variable domain, remainder taken from reference TRBV9 and TRBJ2-3, is DSGVTQTPKHLITATGQRVTLRCSPRSGDLSVYWYQQSLDQGLQFLIQYYNGEERAKGNILERFSAQQFPDLHSELNLSSLELGDSALYFCASSVDSRGTDTQYFGPGTRLTVL.

This chain connects TRBV12-3 or TRBV12-4 to TRBJ1-6; TRBD1 matches 7 bases. CDR3 length equals 13 residues. The J segment lost 10 bases and the V segment lost 6 bases, leaving 6 bases of the junction unmatched. The CDR3 nucleotides are TGTGCCAGCAGCCTAGACAGGGTCTCACCCCTCCACTTT. As protein: CASSLDRVSPLHF.

The chain uses TRBV7-9 and TRBJ2-1; D may be TRBD1 (5 bases). With 1 base removed from V and 15 bases from J, the gap between germline ends came to 13 bases. The V gene's germline CDR1 is SEHNR and CDR2 FQNEAQ (reference sequence). The CDR3 runs to 12 residues. The CDR3 coding sequence is TGTGCCAGCAGCTTAGGGCGACAGCTGCTGTTCTTC. It codes for CASSLGRQLLFF.

The chain employs TRBV4-1 and TRBJ1-1, with 8 bases aligning to TRBD1. Trimming cost V 0 bases and J 7 bases; bases outside gene matches: 7. The CDR3 spans 15 residues. CDR1 MGHRA and CDR2 YSYEKL come from the germline V gene. CDR3 coding DNA: TGCGCCAGCAGCCAAGAGCGACAGGGGTCAGGTGAAGCTTTCTTT. Residues: CASSQERQGSGEAFF.

The chain employs TRBV4-1 and TRBJ2-1; no clear D. Per germline, CDR1 MGHRA and CDR2 YSYEKL. V was clipped by 2 bases and J by 4 bases, with 0 bases between them. The CDR3 length is 11 residues. CDR3 bases: TGCGCCAGCAGCCAATACAATGAGCAGTTCTTC. As protein: CASSQYNEQFF.

The V and J genes are TRBV5-1 and TRBJ2-2, with TRBD2 identical over 9 bases. Germline CDR1 is SGHRS and CDR2 is YFSETQ. The CDR3 sequence is 16 residues long. V trimming: 3 bases; J trimming: 4 bases; junction bases outside the gene matches: 7. CDR3 sequence: CASSSSSGARTGELFF. The CDR3, as DNA: TGCGCCAGCAGCTCGTCTAGCGGGGCTCGCACCGGGGAGCTGTTTTTT.

V gene TRBV5-1 combines with J gene TRBJ2-4; weak D call: TRBD1 (5 bases). Between the trimmed V and J ends, which lost 4 bases and 2 bases, there was a span of 10 bases. The germline V gene has CDR1 SGHRS and CDR2 YFSETQ. CDR3 length: 14 residues. The DNA for the CDR3 is TGCGCCAGCAGCACGACAGTAACCAAAAACATTCAGTACTTC. It encodes CASSTTVTKNIQYF.

The chain links TRBV19 to TRBJ2-4; the D is unclear. Germline V gene sequence: CDR1 LNHDA, CDR2 SQIVND (reference sequence). The CDR3 runs to 13 residues. The V gene lost 2 bases and the J gene lost 3 bases, with 5 bases spanning the gap. The CDR3 protein is CASSIRVKNIQYF. DNA of the CDR3: TGTGCCAGTAGTATAAGAGTCAAAAACATTCAGTACTTC. Drawing the rest from reference TRBV19 and TRBJ2-4, the complete variable domain is DGGITQSPKYLFRKEGQNVTLSCEQNLNHDAMYWYRQDPGQGLRLIYYSQIVNDFQKGDIAEGYSVSREKKESFPLTVTSAQKNPTAFYLCASSIRVKNIQYFGAGTRLSVL.

The chain has TRBV18 and TRBJ1-1, with 10 bases that match TRBD1. The V gene's germline CDR1 is KGHSH and CDR2 LQKENI. The CDR3 has 15 amino acids. V lost 2 bases to trimming and J lost 3 bases; unmatched junction nucleotides: 3. In nucleotides, the CDR3 is TGTGCCAGCTCACCAAGACAGGGGGCTTACACTGAAGCTTTCTTT. This codes for CASSPRQGAYTEAFF. The whole variable domain, filled in from reference TRBV18 and TRBJ1-1, reads NAGVMQNPRHLVRRRGQEARLRCSPMKGHSHVYWYRQLPEEGLKFMVYLQKENIIDESGMPKERFSAEFPKEGPSILRIQQVVRGDSAAYFCASSPRQGAYTEAFFGQGTRLTVV.

The V gene is TRBV5-1, the J gene TRBJ1-1; tentatively, D is TRBD1 (5 bases). V dropped 0 bases and J dropped 0 bases, with 9 bases sitting between them. The germline V gene has CDR1 SGHRS and CDR2 YFSETQ. The CDR3 length is 15 residues. CDR3 bases: TGCGCCAGCAGCTTGGACCCAGGGATGAACACTGAAGCTTTCTTT. It codes for CASSLDPGMNTEAFF.

V gene TRBV3-1 (or the pseudogene TRBV3-2) combines with J gene TRBJ1-1, with TRBD1 matching over 7 bases. V shed 4 bases, J shed 11 bases, and the junction held 10 bases outside the gene matches. The CDR3 totals 13 residues. The germline V gene has CDR1 LGHDT and CDR2 YNNKEL (reference sequence). The CDR3: CASSRGQEKNAFF. CDR3 DNA sequence: TGTGCCAGCAGCCGCGGACAGGAAAAGAACGCTTTCTTT.

CDR3 in DNA: TGTGCCAGTCAAACAGGGTTGGGTCAGCCCCAGCATTTT. This translates into CASQTGLGQPQHF. The gene calls are TRBV2 and TRBJ1-5; a possible D gene is TRBD1 (6 bases). Germline V gene sequence: CDR1 SNHLY, CDR2 FYNNEI. This CDR3 is 13 amino acids long. V dropped 9 bases and J dropped 6 bases, with 15 bases sitting between them.

This clone was detected a few times. This chain uses TRBV18 with TRBJ1-5; TRBD1 aligns across 11 bases. This CDR3 comprises 15 residues. The germline gives CDR1 KGHSH, CDR2 LQKENI. V gave up 0 bases and J gave up 7 bases; unmatched junction bases: 2. CDR3 in amino acids: CASSPPGQGGQPQHF. The CDR3 coding sequence is TGTGCCAGCTCACCACCGGGACAGGGGGGGCAGCCCCAGCATTTT.

V and J are TRBV29-1 and TRBJ2-1; tentatively, D is TRBD2 (5 bases). Germline values: CDR1 SQVTM, CDR2 ANQGSEA. Trimming shortened V by 5 bases and J by 2 bases, and 13 bases separated the two germline ends. This CDR3 is built from 14 residues. CDR3 sequence: CSVTLANPYNEQFF. Written as DNA, the CDR3 is TGCAGCGTTACTTTAGCGAACCCCTACAATGAGCAGTTCTTC.

As regards this clone: Relative to the germline gene, one junction end is altered; a read error may explain this. The rearrangement links TRBV6-5 to TRBJ1-2; no clear D gene. CDR1 MNHEY and CDR2 SVGAGI come from the germline V gene. The CDR3 runs to 13 residues. CDR3 sequence reads: CASSDSGINGYTF. The CDR3 region has the DNA TGTGCCAGCAGTGACTCGGGGATTAATGGCTACACCTTC.

This clone is a singleton in its sample. The chain combines TRBV2 with TRBJ1-1; D remains unclear. V shed 8 bases and J shed 5 bases, with 15 bases lying between them. The germline CDR1 and CDR2 sequences are SNHLY and FYNNEI. The CDR3 contains 13 residues. Here the CDR3 reads CASEGGQMTEAFF. The CDR3 nucleotides are TGTGCCAGCGAAGGCGGCCAGATGACTGAAGCTTTCTTT. The variable domain in full, with the rest retrieved from reference TRBV2 and TRBJ1-1, is EPEVTQTPSHQVTQMGQEVILRCVPISNHLYFYWYRQILGQKVEFLVSFYNNEISEKSEIFDDQFSVERPDGSNFTLKIRSTKLEDSAMYFCASEGGQMTEAFFGQGTRLTVV.

The chain couples TRBV28 to TRBJ1-5; 9 bases line up with TRBD1. The trim removed 7 bases at V and 3 bases at J, leaving 4 bases unmatched. This CDR3 has 14 amino acids. Germline CDR1 MDHEN, CDR2 SYDVKM. The chain's CDR3 is CASTGTGTNQPQHF. DNA for the CDR3: TGTGCCAGCACCGGGACAGGGACCAATCAGCCCCAGCATTTT.

The rearrangement joins TRBV11-1 to TRBJ1-1, with D unresolved. Trimming left V 5 bases short and J 2 bases short, with 15 bases between. The CDR3 has 15 amino acids. Germline V gene sequence: CDR1 SGHAT, CDR2 FQDESV (reference sequence). The CDR3 DNA reads as TGTGCCAGCAGCCCGGCGGTGGGGATCAACACTGAAGCTTTCTTT. This gives the protein CASSPAVGINTEAFF.

The rearrangement links TRBV4-1 to TRBJ2-2; 9 bases are shared with TRBD2. The CDR3 loop spans 19 amino acids. Germline V CDR1 and CDR2: MGHRA, YSYEKL. J gave up 3 bases and V 0 bases, and 11 bases lay outside the gene matches. The CDR3 is CASSQESPIAGAHTGELFF. For the CDR3, the DNA is TGCGCCAGCAGCCAAGAATCCCCAATAGCGGGAGCCCACACCGGGGAGCTGTTTTTT.

The chain is built from TRBV28 and TRBJ2-2, with D hard to call. Per germline, CDR1 MDHEN and CDR2 SYDVKM. Trimming took off 2 bases at V and 1 base at J, with 11 bases between the two ends. This CDR3 has 16 residues. The CDR3 loop reads CASSLTSTLNTGELFF. DNA of the CDR3: TGTGCCAGCAGTTTAACGTCGACACTGAACACCGGGGAGCTGTTTTTT.

The rearrangement links TRBV3-1 (or the pseudogene TRBV3-2) to TRBJ2-5; 13 nucleotides align to TRBD2. Germline CDR1 and CDR2: LGHDT and YNNKEL (reference sequence). The CDR3 is 16 amino acids. Trimming took 3 bases from V and 5 from J; bases not matched to a gene: 6. CDR3 residues: CASSQGLAGLGETQYF. The CDR3 DNA reads as TGTGCCAGCAGCCAGGGACTAGCGGGGTTGGGGGAGACCCAGTACTTC.

V is TRBV9 and J is TRBJ1-2; D not resolved. Germline lookup yields CDR1 SGDLS and CDR2 YYNGEE. CDR3 size: 15 residues. Between the trimmed V and J ends, which lost 0 bases and 4 bases, there was a span of 13 bases. The CDR3 protein is CASSVGTAPAYGYTF. The CDR3 DNA reads as TGTGCCAGCAGCGTAGGAACGGCGCCTGCCTATGGCTACACCTTC.

The chain combines TRBV6-2 or TRBV6-3 with TRBJ2-7; weak D call: TRBD1 (6 bases). The CDR3 spans 16 residues. The germline V and J ends were trimmed by 5 bases and 5 bases, with 22 bases remaining between them. The V gene's germline CDR1 is MNHEY and CDR2 SVGEGT. CDR3 sequence (DNA): TGTGCCAGCAGTCTTACTCCTAGGGGGAGATTCCACGAGCAGTACTTC. Translation gives CASSLTPRGRFHEQYF.

This chain links TRBV3-1 (or the pseudogene TRBV3-2) with TRBJ2-7; TRBD2 aligns across 10 bases. CDR1 LGHDT and CDR2 YNNKEL come from the germline V gene (reference sequence). The CDR3 totals 15 residues. V lost 6 bases, J lost 7 bases, and 12 bases stayed unmatched. The CDR3 DNA reads as TGTGCCAGCAGTATCCTCCTAGCGGGAGTAAGAGAGCAGTACTTC. This translates into CASSILLAGVREQYF.

The chain has TRBV19 and TRBJ1-6, with 7 bases aligning to TRBD1. The V and J ends lost 5 bases and 10 bases, in that order; junction bases with no gene match: 5. CDR3 length: 13 amino acids. From germline, CDR1 is LNHDA and CDR2 SQIVND (reference sequence). The CDR3 region has the DNA TGTGCCAGTAGTGTCAGGGGGGAATCACCCCTCCACTTT. It translates to CASSVRGESPLHF.

This rearrangement joins TRBV30 to TRBJ2-7; D possibly uses TRBD1 or TRBD2 (5 bases each). This CDR3 has 12 amino acids. V was trimmed by 2 bases and J by 6 bases, leaving 11 bases between them. Germline lookup yields CDR1 GTSNPN and CDR2 SVGIG (reference sequence). CDR3 nucleotides: TGTGCCTGGAGTCTGGGACCTAGCGAGCAGTACTTC. It yields the protein CAWSLGPSEQYF.

The rearrangement joins TRBV28 to TRBJ2-3, with 8 positions matching TRBD1. V was clipped by 5 bases and J by 6 bases; unmatched bases: 10. Germline CDR1 and CDR2: MDHEN and SYDVKM. The CDR3 consists of 15 residues. The CDR3 DNA reads TGTGCCAGCAGTAGATCCGGGACAGGTCGTGATACGCAGTATTTT. Its translation is CASSRSGTGRDTQYF.